The T cell receptor (beta chain) under discussion was sequenced for a study of blood T cells in healthy people across ages. Trimming pared 4 bases from V and 4 bases from J, leaving 10 bases between. In germline, CDR1 is DFQATT, CDR2 SNEGSKA (reference sequence). The CDR3 is 13 amino acids. Using a J-beta primer mix together with a sample-barcoded 5' primer, a second PCR was run for roughly 7 to 12 cycles. MiXCR was run by TCRdb on the 5' RACE reads, yielding one entry per CDR3 protein. The profile shows 1.5 million to 2 million distinct CDR3 sequences, 25% to 30% of them singletons. The sequence derives from a woman between 25 and 40 years old in good health. The sample was blood. The V and J genes are TRBV20-1 and TRBJ2-2; a possible D gene is TRBD2 (5 bases). This CDR3 is CSANRGGTGELFF. In DNA, the CDR3 is TGCAGTGCTAACCGGGGTGGCACCGGGGAGCTGTTTTTT.